Described below is a single T cell receptor beta chain sequence and its context. This specimen comes from a study of blood T cell repertoires in COVID-19. Adults between roughly 18 and 90 years of age took part from some 25 US areas. Clinical history as reported by participants underpinned cohort assignment. All exposed participants met a person with COVID-19 within 2 weeks before entering the study. In the authors' methods: Estimates of nucleated cell counts were drawn from the amplification of reference gene primers. Repertoires were generated with immunoSEQ multiplex PCR, while TCRdb's copy carries only in-frame clones and drops some. V and J calls and clone size are copied from that table; D and trimming were computed from the DNA. The sample shows 400,000 to 500,000 clones, roughly 84% of them seen only once. The receptor was derived from a woman between 18 and 30 years old who had been exposed to COVID-19. Sequenced sample: PBMCs or T cells enriched from blood (not recorded which).

CDR3 sequence: CASREAASSEQFF. The DNA of the CDR3 is TGTGCCAGCAGGGAGGCCGCCTCTAGTGAGCAGTTCTTC. The genes are TRBV28 and TRBJ2-1; D may be TRBD2 (5 bases). Germline assignment: CDR1 MDHEN and CDR2 SYDVKM. This CDR3 contains 13 residues. V lost 6 bases and J 9 bases, leaving 15 bases between the germline ends.